Shown below are 16 T cell receptor beta chains from a single sample sequenced in a study of neurological immune-mediated disorders. Via MiXCR, TCRdb re-called the 5' RACE reads, giving one row per CDR3 protein. This sample has about 82,000 distinct CDR3 sequences, with just over 2.5% found just once. The specimen sequenced was PBMCs. All receptors derive from a woman younger than 45 with multiple sclerosis.

This chain uses TRBV20-1 with TRBJ2-3; D perhaps matches TRBD2 (6 bases). The CDR3 is 15 amino acids. Deletions cut 4 bases from V and 2 bases from J, with 16 bases between. CDR1 is DFQATT and CDR2 is SNEGSKA in the germline V gene (reference sequence). Here the CDR3 reads CSAIQRRGTTDTQYF. As DNA, the CDR3 is TGCAGTGCTATTCAGCGGCGGGGCACCACAGATACGCAGTATTTT.

The J gene is TRBJ2-1, the V gene TRBV29-1, with 8 bases matching TRBD1. The germline V gene has CDR1 SQVTM and CDR2 ANQGSEA. The V segment lost 6 bases and the J segment 7 bases; nucleotides outside the gene matches: 20. This CDR3 is built from 17 residues. The CDR3 is CSVAGTGETEYGNEQFF. The CDR3 coding sequence is TGCAGCGTGGCCGGGACAGGCGAGACTGAATACGGGAATGAGCAGTTCTTC.

This clonotype was recorded at least ten times. The CDR3: CASRTPRRSYNEQFF. The CDR3 DNA follows: TGTGCCAGCAGAACTCCCCGTCGGTCCTACAATGAGCAGTTCTTC. This chain uses TRBV6-2 or TRBV6-3 with TRBJ2-1; D unresolved. Germline loops: CDR1 MNHEY, CDR2 SVGEGT. This CDR3 comprises 15 residues. The germline V and J ends were trimmed by 6 bases and 1 base, with 13 bases remaining between them.

This clonotype was seen at least ten times. The chain carries TRBV6-6 and TRBJ2-1; D is ambiguous. Trimming cost V 0 bases and J 3 bases, with 12 bases left between them. CDR3 length: 16 amino acids. Germline CDR1 MNHNY, CDR2 SVGAGI (reference sequence). CDR3 sequence reads: CASSYSHISGYNEQFF. The CDR3 bases are TGTGCCAGCAGTTACTCCCACATTAGTGGCTACAATGAGCAGTTCTTC.

This clonotype was counted many times. J is TRBJ2-3 and V is TRBV4-3; D may be TRBD1 (5 bases). Per the germline V gene, CDR1 is LGHNA and CDR2 is YSLEER. The CDR3 extends over 16 amino acids. V lost 0 bases, J lost 4 bases, and 14 bases lay in between. CDR3 DNA sequence: TGCGCCAGCAGCCAAGATAGGAACAGGATCCCAGATACGCAGTATTTT. This translates into CASSQDRNRIPDTQYF.

This clonotype was seen ten or more times. The chain links TRBV6-6 to TRBJ2-7; 7 nucleotides agree with TRBD1. The CDR3 has 12 amino acids. The junction had 5 bases not matched to a gene; V was cut back by 6 bases and J by 6 bases. Germline V gives CDR1 MNHNY, CDR2 SVGAGI (reference sequence). This chain's CDR3 is CASSIQGREQYF. CDR3 in DNA: TGTGCCAGCAGCATACAGGGGCGCGAGCAGTACTTC.

This clonotype was counted at least ten times. This chain connects TRBV7-8 to TRBJ2-5, with D possibly matching TRBD2 (6 bases). V lost 7 bases to trimming and J lost 3 bases, with 18 bases between them. The germline CDR1 and CDR2 sequences are SGHVS and FQNEAQ. The CDR3 runs 15 residues. The CDR3 DNA reads as TGTGCCAGCACCCCTGCGGGGCAGCTTGAAGAGACCCAGTACTTC. Its protein product is CASTPAGQLEETQYF.

This clonotype was seen at least ten times. The chain combines TRBV7-2 with TRBJ1-1; perhaps TRBD1 as D (5 bases). The CDR3 is 11 residues long. V shed 5 bases and J shed 10 bases, with 11 bases lying between them. Germline V gene data show CDR1 as SGHTA and CDR2 as FQGNSA. The CDR3 DNA is TGTGCCAGCAGCACGGGACCGCGAGCTTTCTTT. Protein sequence: CASSTGPRAFF.

This clonotype was seen a handful of times. This chain's CDR3 is CSAEDGEQFF. CDR3 DNA: TGCAGTGCTGAAGACGGTGAGCAGTTCTTC. This chain uses TRBV20-1 with TRBJ2-1; D remains ambiguous. The CDR3 consists of 10 residues. The V gene lost 5 bases and the J gene lost 9 bases, with 8 bases spanning the gap. The V gene's germline CDR1 is DFQATT and CDR2 SNEGSKA (reference sequence).

In its sample, this clonotype was seen many times. The CDR3 DNA follows: TGTGCCAGCAGTTCGGGTTTACTAGCGGGAACCGGGGAGCTGTTTTTT. Translated: CASSSGLLAGTGELFF. The chain carries TRBV12-3 or TRBV12-4 and TRBJ2-2, with 10 bases identical to TRBD2. V shed 4 bases, J shed 5 bases, and the junction held 7 bases outside the gene matches. This CDR3 region has 16 residues.

This clonotype occurred many times. The chain uses TRBV6-6 and TRBJ2-5, with D possibly called TRBD1 or TRBD2 (5 bases each). This CDR3 is 15 amino acids long. V was pared by 2 bases and J by 2 bases, with 12 bases between. Germline V gene sequence: CDR1 MNHNY, CDR2 SVGAGI (reference sequence). The DNA of the CDR3 is TGTGCCAGCAGTTACGATGATGGGGGACAAGAGACCCAGTACTTC. Translating it yields CASSYDDGGQETQYF.

This clonotype was seen many times. V gene TRBV12-3 or TRBV12-4 combines with J gene TRBJ2-7; TRBD1 agrees at 7 bases. The CDR3 spans 16 residues. V shed 3 bases and J 6 bases; nucleotides not matched to a gene: 14. DNA of the CDR3: TGTGCCAGCAGTTTCTGGCTGACAGGGCAAGGGAGCGAGCAGTACTTC. This sequence encodes CASSFWLTGQGSEQYF.

This clonotype was detected only a few times. The chain employs TRBV28 and TRBJ2-1; TRBD2 matches 8 bases. V lost 5 bases and J lost 3; bases outside the gene matches: 6. The CDR3 consists of 15 residues. The germline CDR1 and CDR2 sequences are MDHEN and SYDVKM. The CDR3 spells CASSPSGSRYNEQFF. The CDR3 bases are TGTGCCAGCAGTCCGAGCGGGAGTCGCTACAATGAGCAGTTCTTC.

This clonotype was observed many times. The chain is built from TRBV5-1 and TRBJ2-2, with D possibly matching TRBD1 (6 bases). The CDR3 runs 15 residues. The V gene lost 0 bases and the J gene lost 5 bases, with 11 bases spanning the gap. CDR1 is SGHRS, CDR2 YFSETQ, per germline. The CDR3 sequence is CASSLAGHPTGELFF. The CDR3 bases are TGCGCCAGCAGCTTGGCGGGACATCCGACCGGGGAGCTGTTTTTT.

The table lists this clonotype with many counts. The chain is built from TRBV27 and TRBJ2-2; possible D gene TRBD2, 6 bases. CDR3 length: 17 amino acids. Germline values: CDR1 MNHEY, CDR2 SMNVEV (reference sequence). Trimming stripped 3 bases from V and 0 bases from J, with 14 bases between. The CDR3 region has the DNA TGTGCCAGCAGTTTTGTGGCGGGGCCCACGAACACCGGGGAGCTGTTTTTT. Protein: CASSFVAGPTNTGELFF.

This clonotype was observed a handful of times. A much larger clone lies a single base off, so this may be a read error. The missing conserved phenylalanine or tryptophan at the end of this CDR3 makes a read error likely. The chain carries TRBV20-1 and TRBJ2-5; D not certain. V was clipped by 6 bases and J by 1 base, with 9 bases between them. Looked up from germline, CDR1 is DFQATT and CDR2 is SNEGSKA (reference sequence). The CDR3 extends over 12 amino acids. The CDR3 nucleotides are TGCAGTGCCCTTGTTCGCCAAGAGACCCAGTACATC. This translates into CSALVRQETQYI.